This is a list of T cell receptor beta chains from one sample in a study of blood T cell repertoires in COVID-19. Using immunoSEQ multiplex PCR, the repertoire was profiled, and TCRdb retains in-frame clones only, with some absent. Among 250,000 to 300,000 clones listed, 70% to 90% were seen once. The sequenced sample consisted of peripheral blood. These receptors were obtained from a young man with active or convalescent COVID-19. Both conserved end residues are part of each CDR3. D genes are given only for firm matches. Some rows mark clone size as missing; the rest say once, few, many or name a class of expanded clone.

J gene: TRBJ2-4
clone size: NA
D gene: NA
V gene: TRBV4-3
CDR3 protein: CASSRRGANIQYF
CDR3 DNA: TGCGCCAGCAGCCGCAGGGGGGCAAACATTCAGTACTTC

J gene: TRBJ2-3
clone size: NA
D gene: TRBD1
V gene: TRBV7-3
CDR3 protein: CASAGRGSGDTQYF
CDR3 DNA: TGTGCCAGCGCTGGCAGGGGGAGTGGAGATACGCAGTATTTT

J gene: TRBJ2-7
clone size: NA
D gene: TRBD2
V gene: TRBV7-2
CDR3 protein: CASSATGLAGEQVLEQYF
CDR3 DNA: TGTGCCAGCAGCGCAACGGGACTAGCGGGAGAACAGGTTCTCGAGCAGTACTTC

J gene: TRBJ2-5
clone size: few
D gene: TRBD1
V gene: TRBV18
CDR3 protein: CASSPTRQGPQETQYF
CDR3 DNA: TGTGCCAGCTCACCTACGAGACAGGGTCCCCAAGAGACCCAGTACTTC

J gene: TRBJ1-1
clone size: NA
D gene: TRBD1
V gene: TRBV30
CDR3 protein: CAWRGTGASFF
CDR3 DNA: TGTGCCTGGAGGGGGACAGGGGCCTCTTTCTTT

J gene: TRBJ1-2
clone size: NA
D gene: TRBD1
V gene: TRBV5-1
CDR3 protein: CASSLDRGFGGYTF
CDR3 DNA: TGCGCCAGCAGCTTAGACAGGGGGTTCGGTGGCTACACCTTC

J gene: TRBJ1-6
clone size: NA
D gene: NA
V gene: TRBV28
CDR3 protein: CASSFFVGRHYNSPLHF
CDR3 DNA: TGTGCCAGCAGTTTTTTTGTTGGCAGGCACTATAATTCACCCCTCCACTTT

J gene: TRBJ2-1
clone size: NA
D gene: TRBD1
V gene: TRBV19
CDR3 protein: CASRGTGSSNEQFF
CDR3 DNA: TGTGCCAGTAGAGGGACAGGGTCCTCCAATGAGCAGTTCTTC

J gene: TRBJ1-2
clone size: NA
D gene: NA
V gene: TRBV6-5
CDR3 protein: CATFSNYGYTF
CDR3 DNA: TGTGCCACTTTTAGCAACTATGGCTACACCTTC

J gene: TRBJ2-7
clone size: NA
D gene: NA
V gene: TRBV3-1/TRBV3-2
CDR3 protein: CASSREEGDEQYF
CDR3 DNA: TGTGCCAGCAGCCGAGAAGAGGGGGACGAGCAGTACTTC

J gene: TRBJ2-6
clone size: once
D gene: TRBD1
V gene: TRBV27
CDR3 protein: CASSLGAGAGQGLSGANVLTF
CDR3 DNA: TGTGCCAGCAGTTTGGGGGCGGGGGCGGGACAGGGATTGTCTGGGGCCAACGTCCTGACTTTC

J gene: TRBJ2-7
clone size: NA
D gene: NA
V gene: TRBV12-3/TRBV12-4
CDR3 protein: CASTPGISNEQYF
CDR3 DNA: TGTGCCAGCACCCCGGGGATATCGAACGAGCAGTACTTC

J gene: TRBJ2-2
clone size: NA
D gene: NA
V gene: TRBV7-3
CDR3 protein: CASSSQGTGELFF
CDR3 DNA: TGTGCCAGCAGCTCGCAGGGGACCGGGGAGCTGTTTTTT

J gene: TRBJ1-5
clone size: NA
D gene: TRBD1
V gene: TRBV6-5
CDR3 protein: CASRPGQHSNQPQHF
CDR3 DNA: TGTGCCAGCAGGCCGGGACAGCATAGCAATCAGCCCCAGCATTTT